This T cell receptor beta chain is from a study of CD8 T cells in Susac syndrome. Peripheral blood CD8+ and CD4+ T cells were profiled by TCR beta sequencing. Age- and sex-matched healthy donors served as the control group. Negative isolation was used for CD8+ and CD4+ T cells, and FACS enrichment was applied to TEMRA cells. The V segment lost 3 bases and the J segment 6 bases; nucleotides outside the gene matches: 11. This CDR3 region has 16 residues. CDR1 and CDR2 from the germline V gene are GTSNPN and SVGIG (reference sequence). The RNA, about 0.5 to 1 ug, was put through reverse transcription using random hexamers. The method of amplification for TCR beta CDR3 was immunoSEQ multiplex PCR, covering 54 Vbeta and 13 Jbeta. TCRdb itself ran the immunoSEQ multiplex PCR reads through MiXCR, one entry per CDR3 protein. The sample has around 150,000 distinct CDR3 sequences; about 93% are singletons. This clonotype was counted once.

The sample comprised CD4+ T cells from PBMCs. The genes are TRBV30 and TRBJ1-6, with 7 bases lining up with TRBD1. The receptor comes from a human donor in good health. The CDR3 bases are TGTGCCTGGAGAGTGGGAGGGACAGCGTCTAATTCACCCCTCCACTTT. It specifies CAWRVGGTASNSPLHF.